This entry lists 15 T cell receptor beta chains sequenced from one sample in a study of cytomegalovirus exposure and HLA in healthy donors. PCR employed 60 Vbeta and 13 Jbeta primers. Generated by immunoSEQ multiplex PCR, the TCRdb table keeps only in-frame clones and is missing some. The table has hundreds of thousands of clones, approximately 82% seen once; the top ten hold 3.5% to 4%. Sequences were obtained from PBMCs. The receptors here all came from a male donor in good health and CMV-seronegative.

This clone was seen once. The rearrangement links TRBV6-1 to TRBJ2-1, with D perhaps matching TRBD2 (6 bases). This CDR3 has 13 amino acids. The V gene lost 4 bases and the J gene lost 10 bases, with 14 bases spanning the gap. CDR1 and CDR2 from the germline V gene are MNHNS and SASEGT. CDR3 region: CASSATLAQEQFF. The CDR3 bases are TGTGCCAGCAGTGCCACGCTAGCGCAAGAGCAGTTCTTC.

V and J are TRBV5-4 and TRBJ2-2; TRBD1 matches 11 bases. Germline trimming cut 3 bases from V and 5 bases from J; bases unmatched to any gene: 3. This CDR3 comprises 15 residues. Germline CDR1 is SGHNT and CDR2 is YYREEE (reference sequence). CDR3 sequence: CASSSGQGATGELFF. For the CDR3, the DNA is TGTGCCAGCAGCTCAGGACAGGGGGCAACCGGGGAGCTGTTTTTT.

The chain couples TRBV10-2 to TRBJ2-1; the match to TRBD1 covers 9 bases. Unmatched junction bases numbered 7, after V lost 7 bases and J lost 3 bases. This CDR3 contains 15 residues. Looked up from germline, CDR1 is WSHSY and CDR2 is SAAADI. The CDR3 protein is CASNSGTGIYNEQFF. CDR3 bases: TGCGCCAGCAATTCCGGGACAGGGATCTACAATGAGCAGTTCTTC.

This clone was seen a few times. The gene calls are TRBV2 and TRBJ1-1; D call uncertain. This CDR3 has 14 amino acids. V lost 7 bases to trimming and J lost 1 base, with 13 bases between them. Per germline, CDR1 SNHLY and CDR2 FYNNEI. CDR3: CASNTKTGNTEAFF. The DNA for the CDR3 is TGTGCCAGCAACACTAAGACGGGGAACACTGAAGCTTTCTTT.

CDR3 amino acids: CASSPTSGRGSRELFF. DNA of the CDR3: TGTGCCAGCAGCCCGACTAGCGGGAGAGGCTCCCGGGAGCTGTTTTTT. This sequence joins TRBV5-4 and TRBJ2-2; 12 positions match TRBD2. This CDR3 has 16 residues. V was pared by 4 bases and J by 9 bases, with 10 bases of the junction left unmatched. Germline V gene sequence: CDR1 SGHNT, CDR2 YYREEE (reference sequence).

This chain links TRBV4-1 with TRBJ2-7; 9 nucleotides line up with TRBD2. In germline, CDR1 is MGHRA, CDR2 YSYEKL. This CDR3 has 17 residues. V dropped 0 bases and J dropped 7; count of bases not matched to a gene: 13. In nucleotides, the CDR3 is TGCGCCAGCAGCCAAGAAGAGGGCGGGAGGGGTCAGGGGGAGCAGTACTTC. Protein product: CASSQEEGGRGQGEQYF.

This clone is a singleton in its sample. The chain uses TRBV7-6 and TRBJ2-7; 15 bases line up with TRBD2. CDR3 length: 15 amino acids. The V gene's germline CDR1 is SGHVS and CDR2 FNYEAQ. The junction had 5 bases not matched to a gene; V was cut back by 5 bases and J by 6 bases. This CDR3 reads CASSAPGLAGGEQYF. In nucleotides, the CDR3 is TGTGCCAGCAGCGCGCCGGGACTAGCGGGAGGCGAGCAGTACTTC.

This clone was seen a handful of times. The rearrangement uses TRBV2 and TRBJ2-3; D is unclear. The CDR3 sequence is 16 residues long. Germline values: CDR1 SNHLY, CDR2 FYNNEI. V was clipped by 6 bases and J by 0 bases, with 16 bases between them. CDR3 nucleotides: TGTGCCAGCAGCGAGGAACCGAAGCTGAGCACAGATACGCAGTATTTT. It specifies CASSEEPKLSTDTQYF.

The DNA for the CDR3 is TGCGCCAGCAGCTGGGTTCAGGGTAAGGGCTTCACTGAAGCTTTCTTT. Amino acids: CASSWVQGKGFTEAFF. The rearrangement uses TRBV5-1 and TRBJ1-1; possibly TRBD1 for D (5 bases). The V gene lost 3 bases and the J gene lost 4 bases, with 19 bases spanning the gap. CDR1 and CDR2 from the germline V gene are SGHRS and YFSETQ. This CDR3 spans 16 amino acids.

The rearrangement joins TRBV7-6 to TRBJ2-3; TRBD2 aligns across 7 bases. There are 14 residues in the CDR3. Germline CDR1 SGHVS, CDR2 FNYEAQ. Unmatched junction bases numbered 1, after V lost 0 bases and J lost 4 bases. CDR3 sequence reads: CASSLAAGADTQYF. The CDR3 DNA reads TGTGCCAGCAGCTTAGCGGCGGGAGCAGATACGCAGTATTTT.

The chain combines TRBV7-8 with TRBJ2-7; 9 bases align to TRBD2. The junction had 6 bases not matched to a gene; V was cut back by 0 bases and J by 9 bases. CDR1 is SGHVS, CDR2 FQNEAQ, per germline. This CDR3 region has 14 residues. CDR3 loop: CASSLADVSGRQYF. In nucleotides, the CDR3 is TGTGCCAGCAGCTTAGCCGATGTTAGCGGGAGGCAGTACTTC. Using reference TRBV7-8 and TRBJ2-7 for the parts outside the CDR3, the full variable domain is GAGVSQSPRYKVAKRGQDVALRCDPISGHVSLFWYQQALGQGPEFLTYFQNEAQLDKSGLPSDRFFAERPEGSVSTLKIQRTQQEDSAVYLCASSLADVSGRQYFGPGTRLTVT.

The J gene is TRBJ2-2, the V gene TRBV28; 8 bases match TRBD1. CDR1 and CDR2 from the germline V gene are MDHEN and SYDVKM. The CDR3 length is 15 residues. The V and J ends lost 2 bases and 7 bases, in that order; junction bases with no gene match: 6. CDR3: CASSLGAGGIGELFF. The DNA of the CDR3 is TGTGCCAGCAGTTTAGGAGCAGGGGGCATCGGGGAGCTGTTTTTT.

The chain uses TRBV7-6 and TRBJ1-1; 7 bases line up with TRBD1. The germline V gene encodes CDR1 SGHVS and CDR2 FNYEAQ. CDR3 size: 14 residues. J lost 1 base, V lost 5 bases, and 4 bases had no gene match. The CDR3 protein is CASSRDRANTEAFF. CDR3 nucleotide sequence: TGTGCCAGCAGCAGAGACAGGGCGAACACTGAAGCTTTCTTT.

The rearrangement links TRBV15 to TRBJ2-3, with TRBD2 identical over 12 bases. The V gene end was trimmed by 2 bases and the J gene end by 2 bases; junction bases not matched to a gene: 5. CDR1 and CDR2 from the germline V gene are LNHNV and YYDKDF (reference sequence). This CDR3 spans 17 amino acids. CDR3 coding DNA: TGTGCCACCAGCAGATCGCGGACTAGCGGGACCACAGATACGCAGTATTTT. Translating gives CATSRSRTSGTTDTQYF.

CDR3 in DNA: TGTGCCAGCACCTTACTAGCGGGAGGGCTTTCAGATACGCAGTATTTT. It specifies CASTLLAGGLSDTQYF. The V call is TRBV2, the J call TRBJ2-3, with 13 bases matching TRBD2. CDR3 length: 16 amino acids. CDR1 SNHLY and CDR2 FYNNEI come from the germline V gene. Trimming cost V 7 bases and J 4 bases; bases outside gene matches: 8.